A single T cell receptor beta chain is shown here with its context. Its target is unknown. The data derive from a study of lymphopenia after photon versus proton radiotherapy. Study-wide results and limits: Relative stability marked proton patients; photon patients lost diversity and naive cells. Better survival with proton therapy was suggested as possible, not demonstrated. After lymphocyte nadir, photon-treated repertoires showed oligoclonal expansion, especially CD8+ Temra. In patients who died, overall survival fell as post-nadir TCR diversity dropped more.

Data came from immunoSEQ multiplex PCR; TCRdb stores just in-frame clones and leaves some out. In the table there are some 64,000 clones, approximately 86% of which are singletons. The source is a man older than 75 with esophageal cancer. The sequencing used peripheral blood, collected from a patient treated with proton-based radiotherapy.

The DNA of the CDR3 is TGTGCCAGTCTCCTACGGGAGATCCCCTACGAGCAGTACTTC. Translation gives CASLLREIPYEQYF. The chain has TRBV2 and TRBJ2-7, with D maybe TRBD2 (6 bases). The ends were cut back, 9 bases at V and 2 bases at J, with 17 bases in the middle. This CDR3 is built from 14 residues. In germline, CDR1 is SNHLY, CDR2 FYNNEI.